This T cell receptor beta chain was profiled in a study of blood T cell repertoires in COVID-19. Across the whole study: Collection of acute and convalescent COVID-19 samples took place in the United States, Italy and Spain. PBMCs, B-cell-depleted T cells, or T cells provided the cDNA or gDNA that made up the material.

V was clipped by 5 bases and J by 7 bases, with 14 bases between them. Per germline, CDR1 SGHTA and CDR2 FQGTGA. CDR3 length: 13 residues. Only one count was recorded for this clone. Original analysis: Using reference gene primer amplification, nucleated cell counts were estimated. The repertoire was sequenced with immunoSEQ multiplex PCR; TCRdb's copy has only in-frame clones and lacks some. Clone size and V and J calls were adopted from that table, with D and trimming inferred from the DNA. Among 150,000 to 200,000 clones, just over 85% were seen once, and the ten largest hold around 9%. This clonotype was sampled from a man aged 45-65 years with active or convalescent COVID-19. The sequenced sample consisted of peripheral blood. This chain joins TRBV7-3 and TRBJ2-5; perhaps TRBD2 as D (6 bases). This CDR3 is CASSVIADGTQYF. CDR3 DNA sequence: TGTGCCAGCAGCGTGATAGCGGATGGGACCCAGTACTTC. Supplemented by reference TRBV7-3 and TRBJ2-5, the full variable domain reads GAGVSQTPSNKVTEKGKYVELRCDPISGHTALYWYRQSLGQGPEFLIYFQGTGAADDSGLPNDRFFAVRPEGSVSTLKIQRTERGDSAVYLCASSVIADGTQYFGPGTRLLVL.